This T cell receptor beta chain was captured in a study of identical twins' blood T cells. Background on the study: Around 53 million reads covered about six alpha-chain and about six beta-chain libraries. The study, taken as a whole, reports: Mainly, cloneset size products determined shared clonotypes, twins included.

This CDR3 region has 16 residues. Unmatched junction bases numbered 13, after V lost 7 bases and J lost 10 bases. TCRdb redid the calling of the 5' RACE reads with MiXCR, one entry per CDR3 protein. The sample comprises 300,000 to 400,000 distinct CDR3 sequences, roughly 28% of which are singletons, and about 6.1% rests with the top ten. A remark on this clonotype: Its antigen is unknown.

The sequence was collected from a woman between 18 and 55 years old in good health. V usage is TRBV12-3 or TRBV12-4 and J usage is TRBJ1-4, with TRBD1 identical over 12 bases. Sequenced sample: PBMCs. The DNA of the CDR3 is TGTGCCAGCATCAAAGTCTCCGGGACAGGGGGCCGAAAACTGTTTTTT. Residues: CASIKVSGTGGRKLFF.